This T cell receptor beta chain came from a study of T cell repertoires in cytomegalovirus infection. Concerning this clonotype: The target antigen is unknown.

Via MiXCR, TCRdb re-called the reads, giving one row per CDR3 protein. Here the sample spans nearly 700,000 distinct CDR3 sequences, approximately 33% being singletons. The CDR3 runs 15 residues. V was trimmed by 1 base and J by 0 bases, leaving 7 bases between them. The V gene's germline CDR1 is SGHVS and CDR2 FNYEAQ. The receptor was isolated from a human donor in good health (CMV status not recorded). Some clones in this sample may be carry-over from other donors' samples. The sequenced sample was cultured PBMCs, obtained from culture after CMV antigen stimulation. This chain connects TRBV7-6 to TRBJ1-3; tentatively, D is TRBD1 (6 bases). CDR3 in amino acids: CASSLEGVSGNTIYF. CDR3 coding DNA: TGTGCCAGCAGCTTAGAGGGGGTCTCTGGAAACACCATATATTTT. The full variable domain, completed using reference TRBV7-6 and TRBJ1-3, is GAGVSQSPRYKVTKRGQDVALRCDPISGHVSLYWYRQALGQGPEFLTYFNYEAQQDKSGLPNDRFSAERPEGSISTLTIQRTEQRDSAMYRCASSLEGVSGNTIYFGEGSWLTVV.